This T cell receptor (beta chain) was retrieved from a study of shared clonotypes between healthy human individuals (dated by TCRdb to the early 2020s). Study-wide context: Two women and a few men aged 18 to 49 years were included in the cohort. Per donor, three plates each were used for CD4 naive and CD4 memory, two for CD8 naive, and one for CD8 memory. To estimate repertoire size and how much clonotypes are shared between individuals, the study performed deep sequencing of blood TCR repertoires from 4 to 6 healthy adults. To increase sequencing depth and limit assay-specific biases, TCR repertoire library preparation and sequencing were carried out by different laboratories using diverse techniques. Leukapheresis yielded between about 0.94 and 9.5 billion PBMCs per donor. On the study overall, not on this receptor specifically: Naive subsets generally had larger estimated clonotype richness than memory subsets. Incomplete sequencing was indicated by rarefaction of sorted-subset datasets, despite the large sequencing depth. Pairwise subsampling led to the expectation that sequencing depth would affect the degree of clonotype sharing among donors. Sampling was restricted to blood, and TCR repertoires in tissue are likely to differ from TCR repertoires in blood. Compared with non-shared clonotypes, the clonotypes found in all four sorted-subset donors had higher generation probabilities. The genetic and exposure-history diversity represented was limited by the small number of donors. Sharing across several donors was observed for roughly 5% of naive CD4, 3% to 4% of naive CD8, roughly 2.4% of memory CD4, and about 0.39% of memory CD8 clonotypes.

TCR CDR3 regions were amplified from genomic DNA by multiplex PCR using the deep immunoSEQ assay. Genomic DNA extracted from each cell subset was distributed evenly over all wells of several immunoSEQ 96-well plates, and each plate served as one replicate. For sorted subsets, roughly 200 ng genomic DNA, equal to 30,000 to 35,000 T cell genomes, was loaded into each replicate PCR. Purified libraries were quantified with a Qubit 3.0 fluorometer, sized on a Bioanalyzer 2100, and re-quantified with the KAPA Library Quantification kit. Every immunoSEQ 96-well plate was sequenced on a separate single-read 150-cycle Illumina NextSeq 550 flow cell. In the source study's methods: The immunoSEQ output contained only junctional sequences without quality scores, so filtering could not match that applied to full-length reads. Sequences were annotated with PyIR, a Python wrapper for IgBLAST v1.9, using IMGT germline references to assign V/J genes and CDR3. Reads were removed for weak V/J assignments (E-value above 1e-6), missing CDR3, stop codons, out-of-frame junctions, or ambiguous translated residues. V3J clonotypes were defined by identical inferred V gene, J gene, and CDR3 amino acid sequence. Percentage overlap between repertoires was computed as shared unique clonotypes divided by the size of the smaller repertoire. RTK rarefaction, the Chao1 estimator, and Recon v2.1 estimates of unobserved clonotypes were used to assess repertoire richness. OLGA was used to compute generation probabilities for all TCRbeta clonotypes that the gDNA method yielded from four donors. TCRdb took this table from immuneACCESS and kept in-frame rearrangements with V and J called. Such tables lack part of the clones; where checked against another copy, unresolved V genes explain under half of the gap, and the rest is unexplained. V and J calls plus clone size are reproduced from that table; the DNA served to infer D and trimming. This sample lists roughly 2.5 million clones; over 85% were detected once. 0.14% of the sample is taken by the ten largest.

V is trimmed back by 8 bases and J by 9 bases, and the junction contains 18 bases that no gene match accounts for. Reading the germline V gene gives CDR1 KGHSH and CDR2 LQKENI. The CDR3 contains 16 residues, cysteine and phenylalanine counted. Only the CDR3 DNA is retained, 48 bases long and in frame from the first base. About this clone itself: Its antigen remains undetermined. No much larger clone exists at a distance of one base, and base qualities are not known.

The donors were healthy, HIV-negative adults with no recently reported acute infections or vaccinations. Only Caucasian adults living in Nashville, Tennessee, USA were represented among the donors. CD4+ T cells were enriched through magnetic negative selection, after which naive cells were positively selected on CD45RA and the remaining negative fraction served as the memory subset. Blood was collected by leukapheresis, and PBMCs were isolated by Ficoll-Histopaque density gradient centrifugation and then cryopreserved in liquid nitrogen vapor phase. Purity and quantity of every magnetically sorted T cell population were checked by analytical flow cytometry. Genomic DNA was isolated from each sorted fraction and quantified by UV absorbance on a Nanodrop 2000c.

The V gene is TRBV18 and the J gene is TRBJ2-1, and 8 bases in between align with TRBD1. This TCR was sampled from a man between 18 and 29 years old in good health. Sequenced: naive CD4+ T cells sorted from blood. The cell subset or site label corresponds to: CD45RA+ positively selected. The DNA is TGTGCCAGCCATAAACCGGGACAGGAAAAGTCCACTGAGCAGTTCTTC. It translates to CASHKPGQEKSTEQFF.